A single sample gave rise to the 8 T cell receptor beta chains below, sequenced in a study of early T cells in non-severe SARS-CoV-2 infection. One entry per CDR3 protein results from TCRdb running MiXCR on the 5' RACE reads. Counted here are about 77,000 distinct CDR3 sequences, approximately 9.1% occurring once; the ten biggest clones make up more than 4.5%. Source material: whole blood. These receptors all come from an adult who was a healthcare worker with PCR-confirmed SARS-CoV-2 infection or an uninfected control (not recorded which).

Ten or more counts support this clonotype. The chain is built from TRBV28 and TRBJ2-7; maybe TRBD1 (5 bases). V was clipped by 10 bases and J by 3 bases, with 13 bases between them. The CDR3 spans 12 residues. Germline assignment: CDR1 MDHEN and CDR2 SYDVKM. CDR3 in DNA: TGTGCCACCAGGGCTGGGGACTACGAGCAGTACTTC. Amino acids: CATRAGDYEQYF.

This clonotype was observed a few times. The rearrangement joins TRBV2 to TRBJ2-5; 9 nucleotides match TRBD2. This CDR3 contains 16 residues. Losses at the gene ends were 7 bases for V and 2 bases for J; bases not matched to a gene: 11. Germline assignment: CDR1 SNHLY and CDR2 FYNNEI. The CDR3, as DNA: TGTGCCAGCAATTTTATGACTAGCGGAGTGCAAGAGACCCAGTACTTC. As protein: CASNFMTSGVQETQYF.

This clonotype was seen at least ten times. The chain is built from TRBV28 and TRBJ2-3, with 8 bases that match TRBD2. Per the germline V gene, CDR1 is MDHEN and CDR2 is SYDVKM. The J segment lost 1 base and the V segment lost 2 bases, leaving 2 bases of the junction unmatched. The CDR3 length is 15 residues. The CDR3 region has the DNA TGTGCCAGCAGTTTACTAGCGGGCCGCACAGATACGCAGTATTTT. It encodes CASSLLAGRTDTQYF. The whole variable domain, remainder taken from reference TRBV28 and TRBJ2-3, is DVKVTQSSRYLVKRTGEKVFLECVQDMDHENMFWYRQDPGLGLRLIYFSYDVKMKEKGDIPEGYSVSREKKERFSLILESASTNQTSMYLCASSLLAGRTDTQYFGPGTRLTVL.

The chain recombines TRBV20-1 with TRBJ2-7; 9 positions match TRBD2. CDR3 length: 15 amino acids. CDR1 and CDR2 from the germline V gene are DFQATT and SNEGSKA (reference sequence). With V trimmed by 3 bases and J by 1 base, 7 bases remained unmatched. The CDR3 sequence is CSARRSSGASYEQYF. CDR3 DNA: TGCAGTGCTAGGAGGTCTAGCGGGGCTTCCTACGAGCAGTACTTC.

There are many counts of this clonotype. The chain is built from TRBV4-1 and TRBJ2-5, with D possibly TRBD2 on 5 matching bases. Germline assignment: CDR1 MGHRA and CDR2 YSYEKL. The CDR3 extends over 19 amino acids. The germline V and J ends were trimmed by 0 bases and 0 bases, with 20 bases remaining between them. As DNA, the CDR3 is TGCGCCAGCAGCCAAGATAGAGGGCTAGCTTCGGGGTACCAAGAGACCCAGTACTTC. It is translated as CASSQDRGLASGYQETQYF.

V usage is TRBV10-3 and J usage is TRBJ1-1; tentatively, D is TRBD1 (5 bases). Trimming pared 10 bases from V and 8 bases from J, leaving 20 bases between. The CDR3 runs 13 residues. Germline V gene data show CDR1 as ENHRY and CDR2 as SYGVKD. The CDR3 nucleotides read TGTGCCAGCCGCTCGGGACCTGCTTACGAAGCTTTCTTT. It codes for CASRSGPAYEAFF.

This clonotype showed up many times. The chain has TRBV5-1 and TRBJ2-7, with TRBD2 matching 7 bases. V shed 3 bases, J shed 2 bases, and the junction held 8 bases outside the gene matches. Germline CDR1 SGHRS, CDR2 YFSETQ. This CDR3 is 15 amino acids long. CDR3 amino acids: CASSWASGPAYEQYF. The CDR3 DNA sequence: TGCGCCAGCAGCTGGGCTAGCGGACCAGCCTACGAGCAGTACTTC.

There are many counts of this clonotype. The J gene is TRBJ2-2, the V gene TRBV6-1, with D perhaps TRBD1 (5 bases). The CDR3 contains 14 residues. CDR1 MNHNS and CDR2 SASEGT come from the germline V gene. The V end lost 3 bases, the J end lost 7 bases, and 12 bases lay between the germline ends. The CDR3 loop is CASSETLGDGELFF. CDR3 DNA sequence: TGTGCCAGCAGTGAGACGTTAGGGGACGGGGAGCTGTTTTTT.